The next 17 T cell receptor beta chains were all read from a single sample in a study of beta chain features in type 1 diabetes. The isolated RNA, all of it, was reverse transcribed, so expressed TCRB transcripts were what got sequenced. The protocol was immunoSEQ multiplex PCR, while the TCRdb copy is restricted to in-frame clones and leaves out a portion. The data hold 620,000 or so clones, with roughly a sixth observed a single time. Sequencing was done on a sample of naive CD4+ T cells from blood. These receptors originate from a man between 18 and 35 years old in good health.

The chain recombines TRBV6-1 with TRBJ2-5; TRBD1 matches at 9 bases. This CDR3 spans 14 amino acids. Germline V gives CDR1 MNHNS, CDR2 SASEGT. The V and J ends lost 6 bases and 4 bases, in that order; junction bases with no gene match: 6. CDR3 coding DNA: TGTGCCAGCAGGGGCACAGGGGGCAGAGAGACCCAGTACTTC. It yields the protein CASRGTGGRETQYF.

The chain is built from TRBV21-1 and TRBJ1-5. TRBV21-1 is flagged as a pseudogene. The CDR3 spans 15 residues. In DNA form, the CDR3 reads TGTGCCAGCAGCAATAGGGCGCAGGGCAATCAGCCCCAGCATTTT. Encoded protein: CASSNRAQGNQPQHF.

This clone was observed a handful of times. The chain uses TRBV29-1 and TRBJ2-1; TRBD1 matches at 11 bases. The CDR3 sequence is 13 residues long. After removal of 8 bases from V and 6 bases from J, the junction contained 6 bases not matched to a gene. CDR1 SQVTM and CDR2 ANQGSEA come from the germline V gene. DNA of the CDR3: TGCAGCTCCGGACAGGGGGCTATCAATGAGCAGTTCTTC. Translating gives CSSGQGAINEQFF.

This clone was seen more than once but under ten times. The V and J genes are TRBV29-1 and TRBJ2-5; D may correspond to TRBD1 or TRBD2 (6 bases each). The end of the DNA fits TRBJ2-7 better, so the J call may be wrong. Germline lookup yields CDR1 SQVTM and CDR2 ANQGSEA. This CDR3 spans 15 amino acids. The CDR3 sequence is CSVLSPGGPGYEQYF. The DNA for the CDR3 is TGCAGCGTGCTTTCCCCTGGGGGGCCGGGCTACGAGCAGTACTTC.

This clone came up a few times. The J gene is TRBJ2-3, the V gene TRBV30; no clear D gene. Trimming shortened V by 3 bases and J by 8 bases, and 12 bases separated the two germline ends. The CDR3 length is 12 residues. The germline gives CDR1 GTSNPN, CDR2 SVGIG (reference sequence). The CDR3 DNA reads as TGTGCCTGGAGGCTGGGCGCTCCTACGCAGTATTTT. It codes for CAWRLGAPTQYF.

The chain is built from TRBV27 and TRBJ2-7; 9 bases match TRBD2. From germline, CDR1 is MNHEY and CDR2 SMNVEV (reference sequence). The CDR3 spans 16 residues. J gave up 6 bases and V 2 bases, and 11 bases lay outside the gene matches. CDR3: CASSLMWASGVSEQYF. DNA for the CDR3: TGTGCCAGCAGTTTAATGTGGGCTAGCGGGGTAAGCGAGCAGTACTTC.

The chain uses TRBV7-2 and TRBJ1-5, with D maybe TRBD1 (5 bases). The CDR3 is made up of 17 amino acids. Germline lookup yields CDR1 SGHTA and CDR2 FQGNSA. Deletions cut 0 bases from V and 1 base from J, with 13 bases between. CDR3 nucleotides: TGTGCCAGCAGCTTAGCTCCGGCAGGGCTCAGCAATCAGCCCCAGCATTTT. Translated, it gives CASSLAPAGLSNQPQHF.

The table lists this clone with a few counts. In DNA form, the CDR3 reads TGTGCCAGCAGCAGCGGACAGACTCTGAACACTGAAGCTTTCTTT. Its translation is CASSSGQTLNTEAFF. This chain joins TRBV5-4 and TRBJ1-1; D possibly corresponds to TRBD1 (6 bases). The CDR3 has 15 residues. CDR1 SGHNT and CDR2 YYREEE come from the germline V gene (reference sequence). Trimming shortened V by 4 bases and J by 0 bases, and 13 bases separated the two germline ends.

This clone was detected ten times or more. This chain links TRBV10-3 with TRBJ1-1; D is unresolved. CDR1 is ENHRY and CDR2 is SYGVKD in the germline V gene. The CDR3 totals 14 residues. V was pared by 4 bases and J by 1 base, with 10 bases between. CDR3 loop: CAISGKGRNTEAFF. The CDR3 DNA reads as TGTGCCATCAGTGGAAAAGGGAGGAACACTGAAGCTTTCTTT.

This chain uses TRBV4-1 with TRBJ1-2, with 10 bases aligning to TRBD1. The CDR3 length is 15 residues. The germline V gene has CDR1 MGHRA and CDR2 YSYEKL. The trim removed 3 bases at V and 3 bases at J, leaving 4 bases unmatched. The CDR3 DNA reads TGCGCCAGCAGCCACCCCGGGACAGGGGACTATGGCTACACCTTC. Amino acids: CASSHPGTGDYGYTF.

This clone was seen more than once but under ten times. In DNA form, the CDR3 reads TGTGCCAGCAGCGCCACAGGGTCCCGGGCCGGGAATTCACCCCTCCACTTT. Encoded protein: CASSATGSRAGNSPLHF. The chain carries TRBV9 and TRBJ1-6; D perhaps matches TRBD1 (6 bases). The germline CDR1 and CDR2 sequences are SGDLS and YYNGEE. The V gene lost 3 bases and the J gene lost 7 bases, with 20 bases spanning the gap. CDR3 length: 17 amino acids.

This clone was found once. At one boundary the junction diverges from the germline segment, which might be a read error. CDR3 nucleotide sequence: TGTGCTAGCAGCCCCGGTCGGGGGCTCAGGGGAGATACGCAGTATTTT. Protein sequence: CASSPGRGLRGDTQYF. The J gene is TRBJ2-3, the V gene TRBV5-8, with D perhaps TRBD1 or TRBD2 (6 bases each). The CDR3 extends over 16 amino acids. Germline CDR1 is SGHTS and CDR2 is YDEGEE.

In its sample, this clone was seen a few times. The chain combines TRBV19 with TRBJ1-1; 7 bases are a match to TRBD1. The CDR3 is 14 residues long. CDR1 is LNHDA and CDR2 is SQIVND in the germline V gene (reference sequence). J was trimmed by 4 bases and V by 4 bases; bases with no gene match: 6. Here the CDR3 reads CASSNPGQLTEAFF. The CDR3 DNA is TGTGCCAGTAGTAACCCGGGACAGCTCACTGAAGCTTTCTTT.

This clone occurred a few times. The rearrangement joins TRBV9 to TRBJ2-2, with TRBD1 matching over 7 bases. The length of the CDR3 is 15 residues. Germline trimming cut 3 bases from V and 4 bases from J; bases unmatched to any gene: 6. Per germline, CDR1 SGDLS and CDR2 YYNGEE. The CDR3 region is CASSAWTGTTGELFF. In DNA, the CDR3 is TGTGCCAGCAGCGCCTGGACAGGTACCACCGGGGAGCTGTTTTTT.

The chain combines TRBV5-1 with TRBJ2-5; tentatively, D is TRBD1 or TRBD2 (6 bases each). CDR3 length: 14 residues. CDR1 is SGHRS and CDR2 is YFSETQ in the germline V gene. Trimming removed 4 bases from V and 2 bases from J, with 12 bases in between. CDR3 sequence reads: CASSPGAGQETQYF. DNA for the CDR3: TGCGCCAGCAGCCCGGGGGCGGGGCAAGAGACCCAGTACTTC.

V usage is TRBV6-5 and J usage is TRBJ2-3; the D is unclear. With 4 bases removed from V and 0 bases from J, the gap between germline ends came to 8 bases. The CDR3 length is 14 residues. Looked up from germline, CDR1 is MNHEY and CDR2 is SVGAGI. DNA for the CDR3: TGTGCCAGCAGTTTTTCGGCTAGCACAGATACGCAGTATTTT. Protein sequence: CASSFSASTDTQYF.

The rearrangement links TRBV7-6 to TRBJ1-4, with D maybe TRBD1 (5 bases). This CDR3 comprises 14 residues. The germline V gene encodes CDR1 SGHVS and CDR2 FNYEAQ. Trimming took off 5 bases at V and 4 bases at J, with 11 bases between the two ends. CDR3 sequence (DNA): TGTGCCAGCAGCCTCGACAGCTTTAATGAAAAACTGTTTTTT. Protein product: CASSLDSFNEKLFF.